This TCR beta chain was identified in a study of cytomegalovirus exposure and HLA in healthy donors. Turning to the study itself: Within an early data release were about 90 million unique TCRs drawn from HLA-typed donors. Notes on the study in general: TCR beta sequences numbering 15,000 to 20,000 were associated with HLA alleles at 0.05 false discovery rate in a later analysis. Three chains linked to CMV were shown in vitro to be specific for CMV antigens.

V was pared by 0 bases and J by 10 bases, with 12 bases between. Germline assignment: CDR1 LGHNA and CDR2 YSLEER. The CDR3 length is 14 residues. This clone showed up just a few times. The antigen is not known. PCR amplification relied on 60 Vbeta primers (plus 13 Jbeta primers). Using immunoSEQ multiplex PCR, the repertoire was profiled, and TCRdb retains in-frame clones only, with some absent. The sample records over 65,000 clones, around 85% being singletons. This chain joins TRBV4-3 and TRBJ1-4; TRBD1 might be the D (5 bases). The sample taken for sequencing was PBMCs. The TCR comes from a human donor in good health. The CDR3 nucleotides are TGCGCCAGCAGCCAAGAGGGGGGAATGGGAAAACTGTTTTTT. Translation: CASSQEGGMGKLFF.